Listed below are T cell receptor beta chains from one sample, sequenced in a study of molecular identifiers for immune sequencing clone quantification. TCRdb independently ran MiXCR on the PCR reads; one entry per CDR3 protein. The sample records some 13,000 distinct CDR3 sequences, 15% to 20% being singletons. Specimen: naive CD8+ T cells from blood, with Jurkat cell RNA spiked in. The receptors come from a human donor in good health. Some libraries in this study had Jurkat cell RNA spiked in. CDR3s include the opening cysteine and the closing phenylalanine or tryptophan. Fields, in order: CDR3 DNA, CDR3 protein, J gene, V gene, clone size, D gene. The D gene is left open where the match is weak. The listing skips clone size in some rows; elsewhere it reads once, few, many or a size class.

TGTGCCAGCAGCTCCTTGTCGGGGGCTAGCAGGGTGGAAGAGCAGTACTTC CASSSLSGASRVEEQYF TRBJ2-7 TRBV13 medium-sized .
TGTGCCAGCAGCGCCCAGGGGGTGCGTTCGACAGATACGCAGTATTTT CASSAQGVRSTDTQYF TRBJ2-3 TRBV9 medium-sized TRBD1
TGTGCCAGTCGAGGGAACTACGAGCAGTACTTC CASRGNYEQYF TRBJ2-7 TRBV19 many .
TGCAGCGTTCCTTTGGCGAGTGCCTTGGCAGATACGCAGTATTTT CSVPLASALADTQYF TRBJ2-3 TRBV29-1 medium-sized .
TGCGCCAGCAGCCAATTAGCGGGAGGAGGGTACGAGCAGTACTTC CASSQLAGGGYEQYF TRBJ2-7 TRBV4-1 medium-sized TRBD2
TGTGCCAGCAGCCTGGCTTTTGGGGACACTGAAGCTTTCTTT CASSLAFGDTEAFF TRBJ1-1 TRBV28 . .
TGTGCCAGCAGCTTAGATCGACTTAACAATGAGCAGTTCTTC CASSLDRLNNEQFF TRBJ2-1 TRBV11-3 many .
TGTGCCAGCAGCTTAGACCCGGGACTAGCGGTCTACGAGCAGTACTTC CASSLDPGLAVYEQYF TRBJ2-7 TRBV7-9 medium-sized TRBD2
TGTGCCAGCAGCTTAACGGGACATAGAATCTTC CASSLTGHRIF TRBJ2-1 TRBV7-9 . .
TGTGCCAGCAGCTTAGGGGGGGCAGGCAATCAGCCCCAGCATTTT CASSLGGAGNQPQHF TRBJ1-5 TRBV13 . .
TGTGCCAGTAGTATCGACAGAAGCCCCTTCTACGAGCAGTACTTC CASSIDRSPFYEQYF TRBJ2-7 TRBV19 many .
TGTGCCATCTCAGTGCGGGGACGACAAGAGACCCAGTACTTC CAISVRGRQETQYF TRBJ2-5 TRBV10-3 medium-sized .
TGTGCCAGCAGTGAAGTGACAGCTTTGAACACTGAAGCTTTCTTT CASSEVTALNTEAFF TRBJ1-1 TRBV6-1 medium-sized .
TGTGCCAGCAGCTTAGTGAGCCTCTCTGGAAACACCATATATTTT CASSLVSLSGNTIYF TRBJ1-3 TRBV7-9 many .
TGTGCCAGCAGCCAATCTTTGCCCTACGAGCAGTACTTC CASSQSLPYEQYF TRBJ2-7 TRBV4-2 medium-sized .
TGTGCCAGCAGCCCAGAACTAGCGACCACAGATACGCAGTATTTT CASSPELATTDTQYF TRBJ2-3 TRBV14 many TRBD2
TGTGCCAGCAGGGACAGCGGCGCTGAAGCTTTCTTT CASRDSGAEAFF TRBJ1-1 TRBV7-9 many .
TGTGCCAGCAGCCAATCGAGGCCCGAGCAGTACTTC CASSQSRPEQYF TRBJ2-7 TRBV16 many .
TGTGCCAGCAGCTTGGCGGGAACCTACAATGAGCAGTTCTTC CASSLAGTYNEQFF TRBJ2-1 TRBV5-4 few .
TGTGCCAGCAGTTTAACGGCGGGCCCGGGGGAGACCCAGTACTTC CASSLTAGPGETQYF TRBJ2-5 TRBV12-3/TRBV12-4 . .
TGTGCCATCAGGGACAGGGGAGGTGAGCAGTTCTTC CAIRDRGGEQFF TRBJ2-1 TRBV24-1 . TRBD1
TGCGCCAGCAGCCAGCGCCCGGGCCCCTACGAGCAGTACTTC CASSQRPGPYEQYF TRBJ2-7 TRBV4-1 medium-sized .
TGTGCCAGCAGCTTGGCTTACTGGACGGCCAACACTGAAGCTTTCTTT CASSLAYWTANTEAFF TRBJ1-1 TRBV7-2 medium-sized .
TGTGCTAGTGGCTTTGCACGGGCGGGAGGGCGGCCAGATACGCAGTATTTT CASGFARAGGRPDTQYF TRBJ2-3 TRBV12-5 many TRBD2
TGTGCCAGTAAGTCACTAGCGGGACCCTACAATGAGCAGTTCTTC CASKSLAGPYNEQFF TRBJ2-1 TRBV19 many TRBD2
TGTGCCAGCAGTCTGACTAGCGACCAAGAGACCCAGTACTTC CASSLTSDQETQYF TRBJ2-5 TRBV5-4 few TRBD2